This is a list of T cell receptor beta chains from one sample in a study of blood T cell repertoires in COVID-19. Profiled with immunoSEQ multiplex PCR; TCRdb holds only in-frame clones, not every one. The sample carries 240,000 or so clones, around 86% recorded once. Sequencing was performed on peripheral blood. The receptors stem from a man aged 25-45 years who had recovered from COVID-19. CDR3s include the opening cysteine and the closing phenylalanine or tryptophan. The D gene is left open where the match is weak. Clone size is stated in some rows and not others, as once, few, many or a class when expanded.

15	-	-	TRBJ2-5	TRBV7-3	TGTGCCAGCAGCCCCAGGGCAAGCCACCAAGAGACCCAGTACTTC	CASSPRASHQETQYF
13	-	TRBD1	TRBJ1-2	TRBV7-2	TGTGCCAGCAGCTTAGCAGGGGGCAGGGGCTACACCTTC	CASSLAGGRGYTF
15	-	-	TRBJ1-4	TRBV15	TGTGCCACCAGCAGAGATTGGACACCGAGTGAAAAACTGTTTTTT	CATSRDWTPSEKLFF
16	-	-	TRBJ2-1	TRBV6-4	TGTGCCAGCAGGAGGGAAGGGGGGGCCTCCTACAATGAGCAGTTCTTC	CASRREGGASYNEQFF
15	-	TRBD1	TRBJ1-3	TRBV4-1	TGCGCCAGCAGCCCCTGGACAGGGGCTGGAAACACCATATATTTT	CASSPWTGAGNTIYF
14	-	-	TRBJ1-6	TRBV5-1	TGCGCCAGCAGCTTGGACCGGCGGGACTCACCCCTCCACTTT	CASSLDRRDSPLHF
14	-	TRBD1	TRBJ2-3	TRBV6-2/TRBV6-3	TGTGCCAGCAGTACTGACAGGGGAACAGATACGCAGTATTTT	CASSTDRGTDTQYF
11	few	-	TRBJ2-5	TRBV20-1	TGCAGTGCTAGAGATCGTCGGGCCCAGTACTTC	CSARDRRAQYF
14	once	-	TRBJ2-2	TRBV3-1/TRBV3-2	TGTGCCAGTGGCGGTGTCGTGGACACCGGGGAGCTGTTTTTT	CASGGVVDTGELFF
16	-	-	TRBJ1-1	TRBV4-1	TGCGCCAGCAGCCAAGGAGGAGGGGAGATCGACACTGAAGCTTTCTTT	CASSQGGGEIDTEAFF
17	-	TRBD2	TRBJ2-1	TRBV27	TGTGCCAGCAGTCCAAACATCTTAGCGGGGGGTAGGGATGAGCAGTTCTTC	CASSPNILAGGRDEQFF
13	-	TRBD1	TRBJ1-6	TRBV4-1	TGCGCCAGCAGGGACAGGCTCCGGTCACCCCTCCACTTT	CASRDRLRSPLHF
18	-	TRBD2	TRBJ2-5	TRBV4-1	TGCGCCAGCAGCCAAGAATTGGTATACAGCGGGGGGGCCAAGACCCAGTACTTC	CASSQELVYSGGAKTQYF
13	-	-	TRBJ2-5	TRBV28	TGTGCCAGCAGTTTAGGGCAGGAGGCGACCCAGTACTTC	CASSLGQEATQYF
17	-	TRBD1	TRBJ2-1	TRBV7-8	TGTGCCAGCAGCGCTCGGACAGGGCAGATAAATTACAATGAGCAGTTCTTC	CASSARTGQINYNEQFF
15	-	TRBD1	TRBJ2-1	TRBV5-1	TGCGCCAGCAATAGGGAGACAGGGGCTGGAGATGAGCAGTTCTTC	CASNRETGAGDEQFF
14	-	-	TRBJ2-3	TRBV10-1	TGCGCCAGCAGTGTAAACTTGGTTACAGATACGCAGTATTTT	CASSVNLVTDTQYF
16	-	-	TRBJ1-5	TRBV6-2/TRBV6-3	TGTGCCAGCAGTTACCGACCGGGGGACAGCAATCAGCCCCAGCATTTT	CASSYRPGDSNQPQHF
12	-	-	TRBJ2-3	TRBV3-1/TRBV3-2	TGTGCCAGCAGCCAAGGAGGAGGTACGCAGTATTTT	CASSQGGGTQYF
13	-	-	TRBJ1-6	TRBV7-6	TGTGCCAGCAGCTCCGTCGGGGGATCACCCCTCCACTTT	CASSSVGGSPLHF
15	-	-	TRBJ1-1	TRBV6-1	TGTGCCAGCAGTGATGAGAGCGAACGGAACACTGAAGCTTTCTTT	CASSDESERNTEAFF
14	-	TRBD2	TRBJ2-1	TRBV6-5	TGTGCCAGCATTTCTAGCGGGGGGGCGAATGAGCAGTTCTTC	CASISSGGANEQFF
14	-	TRBD1	TRBJ1-5	TRBV27	TGTGCCAGCAGTTTGCGACAGGGGTACCAGCCCCAGCATTTT	CASSLRQGYQPQHF
17	-	-	TRBJ2-4	TRBV5-5	TGTGCCAGCAGCTTGGCCATAGGAGACGGCGCCGGGGGCATTCAGTACTTC	CASSLAIGDGAGGIQYF
14	-	TRBD2	TRBJ2-7	TRBV27	TGTGCCAGCAGTTTATCGAGTAAGACTAGCGAGCTGTACTTC	CASSLSSKTSELYF
13	-	TRBD1	TRBJ2-3	TRBV24-1	TGTGCCACCGTTGGGACAGTCACAGATACGCAGTATTTT	CATVGTVTDTQYF
15	-	-	TRBJ2-7	TRBV4-1	TGCGCCAGCAGCCAAGATCGGCAGGGCGCCTACGAGCAGTACTTC	CASSQDRQGAYEQYF